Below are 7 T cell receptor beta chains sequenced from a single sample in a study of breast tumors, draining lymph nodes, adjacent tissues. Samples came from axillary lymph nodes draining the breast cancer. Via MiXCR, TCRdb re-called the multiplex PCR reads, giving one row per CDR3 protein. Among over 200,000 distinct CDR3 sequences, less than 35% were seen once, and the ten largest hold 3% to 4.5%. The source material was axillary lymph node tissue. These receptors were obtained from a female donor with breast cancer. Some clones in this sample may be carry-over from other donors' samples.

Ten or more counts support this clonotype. The CDR3 loop reads CASSYLDRGLRETQYF. The CDR3 nucleotides read TGTGCCAGCAGTTACCTCGACAGGGGTCTACGGGAGACCCAGTACTTC. V usage is TRBV6-6 and J usage is TRBJ2-5, with 8 bases lining up with TRBD1. The ends lost 2 bases at V and 5 bases at J; junction bases unmatched: 10. This CDR3 has 16 residues. Germline V gene sequence: CDR1 MNHNY, CDR2 SVGAGI (reference sequence).

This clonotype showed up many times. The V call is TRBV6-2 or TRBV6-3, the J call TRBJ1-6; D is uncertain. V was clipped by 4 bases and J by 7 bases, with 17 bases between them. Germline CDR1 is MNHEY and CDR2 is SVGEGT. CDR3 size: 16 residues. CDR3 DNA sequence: TGTGCCAGCAGTTTCGGTACCGGGAATCGGAATTCACCCCTCCACTTT. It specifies CASSFGTGNRNSPLHF.

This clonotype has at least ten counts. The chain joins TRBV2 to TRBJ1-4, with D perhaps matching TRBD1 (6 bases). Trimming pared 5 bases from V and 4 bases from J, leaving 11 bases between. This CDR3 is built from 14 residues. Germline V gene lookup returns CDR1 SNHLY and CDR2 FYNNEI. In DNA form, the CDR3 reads TGTGCCAGCAGTTTGACAGGCCTTAATGAAAAACTGTTTTTT. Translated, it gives CASSLTGLNEKLFF.

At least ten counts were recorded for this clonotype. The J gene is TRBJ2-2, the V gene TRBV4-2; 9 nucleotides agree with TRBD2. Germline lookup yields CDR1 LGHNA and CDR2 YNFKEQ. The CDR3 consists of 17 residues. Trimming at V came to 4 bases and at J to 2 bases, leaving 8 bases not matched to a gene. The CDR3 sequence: CASSRMLAGSNTGELFF. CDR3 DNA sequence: TGTGCCAGCAGCCGAATGCTAGCGGGGTCCAACACCGGGGAGCTGTTTTTT.

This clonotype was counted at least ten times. The CDR3 coding sequence is TGTGCCACCAGCCCAGGAGGGGGAGGCAATCAGCCCCAGCATTTT. This translates into CATSPGGGGNQPQHF. The chain has TRBV24-1 and TRBJ1-5, with a weak D call TRBD1 (6 bases). The CDR3 extends over 15 amino acids. Germline loops: CDR1 KGHDR, CDR2 SFDVKD. With 7 bases removed from V and 2 bases from J, the gap between germline ends came to 14 bases.

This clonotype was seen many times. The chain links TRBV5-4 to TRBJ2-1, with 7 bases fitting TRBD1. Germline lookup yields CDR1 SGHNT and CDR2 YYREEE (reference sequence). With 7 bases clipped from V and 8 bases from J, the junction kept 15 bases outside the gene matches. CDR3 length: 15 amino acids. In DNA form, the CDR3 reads TGTGCCAGCGAAGACCCGGGACAGAGTAGGGATGAGCAGTTCTTC. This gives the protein CASEDPGQSRDEQFF.

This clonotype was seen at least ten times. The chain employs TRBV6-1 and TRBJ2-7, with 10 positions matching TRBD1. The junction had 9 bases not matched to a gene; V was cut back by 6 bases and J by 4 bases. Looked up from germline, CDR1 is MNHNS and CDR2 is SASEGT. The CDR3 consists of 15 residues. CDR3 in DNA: TGTGCCAGCAGCCGAGGTCCGGACAGGGGGTACGAGCAGTACTTC. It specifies CASSRGPDRGYEQYF.